Listed here is a single T cell receptor beta chain. The data originate from a study of shared clonotypes between healthy human individuals. In the study overall: Samples came from two female and a few male donors aged 18 to 49. The plates for each donor numbered three CD4 naive, three CD4 memory, two CD8 naive and one CD8 memory.

V lost 4 bases and J lost 5, with 18 bases in between. This CDR3 is built from 16 residues. CDR1 and CDR2 (germline): MNHEY, SVGAGI. Across several immunoSEQ plates, the genomic DNA of each subset was split evenly. TCRdb's copy holds only in-frame clones and misses some; the assay was immunoSEQ multiplex PCR. Here the sample spans about 700,000 clones, around 67% being singletons. This clonotype was obtained from a woman aged 25-40 years in good health. The V and J genes are TRBV6-5 and TRBJ1-5; tentatively, D is TRBD1 (6 bases). The sample comprised memory CD4+ T cells sorted from blood. As for subset: CD45RA-negative fraction. The CDR3 DNA is TGTGCCAGCAGTTTGAACCGGGACACCCGTTATCAGCCCCAGCATTTT. Its protein is CASSLNRDTRYQPQHF.